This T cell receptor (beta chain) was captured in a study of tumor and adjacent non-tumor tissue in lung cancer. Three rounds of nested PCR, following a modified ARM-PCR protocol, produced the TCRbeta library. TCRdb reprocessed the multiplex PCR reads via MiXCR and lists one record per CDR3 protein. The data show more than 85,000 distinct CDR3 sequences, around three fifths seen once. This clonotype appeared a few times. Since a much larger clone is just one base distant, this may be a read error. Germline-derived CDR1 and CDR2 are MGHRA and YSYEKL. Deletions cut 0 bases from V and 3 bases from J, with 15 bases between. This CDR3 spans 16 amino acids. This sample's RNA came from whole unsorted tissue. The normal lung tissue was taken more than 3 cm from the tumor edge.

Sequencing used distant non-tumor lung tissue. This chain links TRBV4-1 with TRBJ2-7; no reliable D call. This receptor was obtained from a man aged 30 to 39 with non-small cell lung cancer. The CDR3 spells CASSQDEIGGIYEQYF. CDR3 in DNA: TGCGCCAGCAGCCAAGACGAGATCGGCGGAATCTACGAGCAGTACTTC.